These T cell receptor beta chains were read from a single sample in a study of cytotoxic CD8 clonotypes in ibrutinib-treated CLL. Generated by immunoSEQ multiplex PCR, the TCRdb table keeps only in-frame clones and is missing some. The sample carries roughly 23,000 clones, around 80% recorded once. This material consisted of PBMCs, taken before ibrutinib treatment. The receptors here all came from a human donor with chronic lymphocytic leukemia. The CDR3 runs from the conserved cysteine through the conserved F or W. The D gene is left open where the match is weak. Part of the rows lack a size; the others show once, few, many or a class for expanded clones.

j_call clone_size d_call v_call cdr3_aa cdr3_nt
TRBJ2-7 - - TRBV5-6 CASSLGRGDEQYF TGTGCCAGCAGCTTGGGCAGGGGTGACGAGCAGTACTTC
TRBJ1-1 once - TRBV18 CASSPQKGLADTEAFF TGTGCCAGCTCACCACAAAAGGGTTTAGCTGACACTGAAGCTTTCTTT
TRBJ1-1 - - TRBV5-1 CASSPRGEGAFF TGCGCCAGCAGCCCGCGGGGCGAGGGAGCTTTCTTT
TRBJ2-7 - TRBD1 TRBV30 CAWRDRQGLRYEQYF TGTGCCTGGAGGGATCGACAGGGTTTAAGGTACGAGCAGTACTTC
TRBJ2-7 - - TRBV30 CAWSVGGTAGYEQYF TGTGCCTGGAGTGTAGGGGGGACGGCAGGCTACGAGCAGTACTTC
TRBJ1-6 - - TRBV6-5 CASSPSLLALHF TGTGCCAGCAGTCCCTCCTTGTTGGCCCTCCACTTT
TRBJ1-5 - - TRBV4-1 CASSQGQLNQPQHF TGCGCCAGCAGCCAAGGGCAGCTCAATCAGCCCCAGCATTTT
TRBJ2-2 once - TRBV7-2 CASSPALGNTGELFF TGTGCCAGCAGCCCAGCGTTGGGGAACACCGGGGAGCTGTTTTTT
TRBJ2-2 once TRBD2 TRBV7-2 CASIPGGGTTGELFF TGTGCCAGCATCCCCGGGGGGGGAACCACCGGGGAGCTGTTTTTT
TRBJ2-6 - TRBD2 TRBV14 CASSLLGGGSGANVLTF TGTGCCAGCAGCCTCCTAGGCGGGGGCTCTGGGGCCAACGTCCTGACTTTC
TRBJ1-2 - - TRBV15 CATSRIQGGGYTF TGTGCCACCAGCAGGATACAGGGAGGGGGCTACACCTTC
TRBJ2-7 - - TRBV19 CASSIVRDHQYEQYF TGTGCCAGTAGTATAGTCCGGGATCACCAGTACGAGCAGTACTTC
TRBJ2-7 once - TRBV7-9 CASSSKNQRQDSYEQYF TGTGCCAGCAGCTCGAAAAACCAGAGACAGGACTCCTACGAGCAGTACTTC
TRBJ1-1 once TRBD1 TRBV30 CAWSTTTGGLTEAFF TGTGCCTGGAGTACGACGACAGGGGGCCTAACTGAAGCTTTCTTT
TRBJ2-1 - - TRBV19 CASSPQRSPNYNEQFF TGTGCCAGTAGTCCCCAGAGGTCCCCGAACTACAATGAGCAGTTCTTC
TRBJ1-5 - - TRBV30 CAWSVGQVNQPQHF TGTGCCTGGAGTGTGGGGCAGGTCAATCAGCCCCAGCATTTT
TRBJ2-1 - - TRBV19 CASSISTAYNEQFF TGTGCCAGTAGTATCTCGACAGCCTACAATGAGCAGTTCTTC
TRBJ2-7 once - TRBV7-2 CASSLGLSYTYEQYF TGTGCCAGCAGCCTCGGCTTGAGTTATACCTACGAGCAGTACTTC
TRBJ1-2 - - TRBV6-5 CASREWGNGYTF TGTGCCAGCAGGGAATGGGGGAATGGCTACACCTTC
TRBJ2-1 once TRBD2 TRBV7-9 CASSGSGSSYNEQFF TGTGCCAGCAGCGGTAGCGGGAGCTCCTACAATGAGCAGTTCTTC
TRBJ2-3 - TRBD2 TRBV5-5 CASSGGGLAGGLDTQYF TGTGCCAGCAGCGGGGGCGGGCTAGCGGGAGGCCTCGATACGCAGTATTTT
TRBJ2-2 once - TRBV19 CASSGIGTGELFF TGTGCCAGTAGCGGTATCGGCACCGGGGAGCTGTTTTTT
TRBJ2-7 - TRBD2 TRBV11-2 CASSFSPSGGTYEQYF TGTGCCAGCAGTTTTAGCCCTAGCGGGGGTACCTACGAGCAGTACTTC
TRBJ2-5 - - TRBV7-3 CASSEKETQYF TGTGCCAGCAGTGAGAAAGAGACCCAGTACTTC
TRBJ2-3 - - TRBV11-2 CASSLGAGLSTDTQYF TGTGCCAGCAGCTTGGGGGCGGGACTAAGCACAGATACGCAGTATTTT
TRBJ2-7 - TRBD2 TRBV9 CASSEASGYEQYF TGTGCCAGCAGCGAAGCTAGCGGCTACGAGCAGTACTTC
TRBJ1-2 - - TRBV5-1 CASSLAGTIQKYTF TGCGCCAGCAGCTTGGCAGGGACGATCCAAAAGTACACCTTC
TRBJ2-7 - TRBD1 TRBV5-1 CASSGRQGTVHEQYF TGCGCCAGCAGCGGCCGACAGGGAACTGTCCACGAGCAGTACTTC
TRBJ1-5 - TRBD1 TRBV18 CASSRTGNFYSNQPQHF TGTGCCAGCTCACGGACAGGGAATTTTTATAGCAATCAGCCCCAGCATTTT
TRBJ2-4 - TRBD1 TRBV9 CASSAREGQGARIQYF TGTGCCAGCAGCGCCCGGGAGGGACAGGGGGCACGCATTCAGTACTTC
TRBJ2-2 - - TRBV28 CASSFIRTGELFF TGTGCCAGCAGTTTTATACGCACCGGGGAGCTGTTTTTT
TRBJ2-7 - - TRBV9 CASSVAGGSEQYF TGTGCCAGCAGCGTAGCCGGGGGCTCCGAGCAGTACTTC
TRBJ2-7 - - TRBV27 CASSLKGGGLTYEQYF TGTGCCAGCAGTTTAAAGGGAGGCGGATTAACTTACGAGCAGTACTTC
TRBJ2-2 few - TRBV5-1 CASSTMTGPGELFF TGCGCCAGCAGCACCATGACAGGCCCCGGGGAGCTGTTTTTT
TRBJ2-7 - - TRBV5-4 CASSLAATDAYEQYF TGTGCCAGCAGCTTGGCCGCGACAGATGCCTACGAGCAGTACTTC
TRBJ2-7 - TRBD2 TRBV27 CASISGRTYEQYF TGTGCCAGCATATCCGGGAGGACCTACGAGCAGTACTTC
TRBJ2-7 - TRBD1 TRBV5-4 CASSSSTGTGNYEQYF TGTGCCAGCAGCTCCTCGACCGGGACAGGGAATTACGAGCAGTACTTC
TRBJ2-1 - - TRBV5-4 CASSGEGFHNEQFF TGTGCCAGCAGCGGGGAAGGTTTCCACAATGAGCAGTTCTTC
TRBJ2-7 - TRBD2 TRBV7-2 CASSSAGTSGRKGYF TGTGCCAGCAGCTCGGCCGGGACTAGCGGGAGAAAAGGGTACTTC
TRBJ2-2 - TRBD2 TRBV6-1 CASTRLAGDIGELFF TGTGCCAGCACCCGACTAGCGGGGGATATCGGGGAGCTGTTTTTT
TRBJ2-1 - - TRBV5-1 CASSLVSQGSHEQFF TGCGCCAGCAGCTTGGTTTCGCAGGGTTCCCATGAGCAGTTCTTC
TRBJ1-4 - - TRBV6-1 CASSVKSLTGLFF TGTGCCAGCAGTGTTAAGAGCCTGACCGGACTGTTTTTT
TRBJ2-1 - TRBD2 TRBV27 CASSLTSGRGRGHEQFF TGTGCCAGCAGTTTGACTAGCGGGAGGGGACGCGGGCATGAGCAGTTCTTC
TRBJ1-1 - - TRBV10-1 CASSDGGNTEAFF TGCGCCAGCAGTGATGGAGGAAACACTGAAGCTTTCTTT
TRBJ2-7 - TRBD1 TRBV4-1 CASSPWSKKPGQGDSYEQYF TGCGCCAGCAGCCCCTGGAGCAAGAAACCGGGACAGGGGGACTCCTACGAGCAGTACTTC
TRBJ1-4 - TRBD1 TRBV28 CASSSQGGGLGEKLFF TGTGCCAGCAGTTCTCAGGGGGGCGGGCTCGGGGAAAAACTGTTTTTT
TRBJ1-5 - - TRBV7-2 CASSPYSNQPQHF TGTGCCAGCAGCCCCTATAGCAATCAGCCCCAGCATTTT
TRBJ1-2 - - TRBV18 CASSPPEGWRYGYTF TGTGCCAGCTCACCACCAGAGGGGTGGAGATATGGCTACACCTTC
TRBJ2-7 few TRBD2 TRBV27 CASSSLAGSYEQYF TGTGCCAGCAGTTCACTAGCGGGGTCCTACGAGCAGTACTTC